What follows are 2 T cell receptor beta chains derived from one specimen sequenced in a study of T cells in localized non-small cell lung cancer (dated by TCRdb to 2020 to 2021). Library generation was performed with the immunoSEQ multiplex PCR assay. TCRdb limited this immuneACCESS table to in-frame rearrangements with V and J called. A share of clones is missing; checked studies link under half to unresolved V genes, and the rest is unexplained. The sample table lists approximately 80,000 clones, 65% to 85% of them with a count of one. The ten largest make up 8.5% to 10% of the sample. The starting material was peripheral blood, obtained before any cancer treatment. The source of these receptors is a female donor of 60 years or more with stage I lung adenocarcinoma.

The rearrangement links TRBV4-1 to TRBJ1-5; D is unclear. The CDR3 covers 16 residues. Trimming removed 4 bases at V and 4 bases at J, with 17 bases between. The germline gives CDR1 MGHRA, CDR2 YSYEKL. The CDR3 reads CASSPERGRVNQPQHF. The CDR3 region has the DNA TGCGCCAGCAGCCCCGAACGGGGTAGGGTTAATCAGCCCCAGCATTTT.

This rearrangement joins TRBV7-9 to TRBJ2-1; D not resolved. The CDR3 has 13 residues. The ends were cut back, 1 base at V and 6 bases at J, with 7 bases in the middle. Per the germline V gene, CDR1 is SEHNR and CDR2 is FQNEAQ (reference sequence). The CDR3 reads CASSLVGLNEQFF. DNA of the CDR3: TGTGCCAGCAGCTTAGTCGGCCTCAATGAGCAGTTCTTC.